Below, one TCR beta chain is given with its context. Original handling: Estimated nucleated cell counts came from reference gene primer amplification. TCRdb's copy holds only in-frame clones and misses some; the assay was immunoSEQ multiplex PCR. V, J and clone size are those of that table, while D and trimming were read from the DNA. The sample carries about 200,000 clones, about 85% recorded once. This entry comes from a study of blood T cell repertoires in COVID-19. Whole-study context: From the United States, Italy and Spain came samples of acute and convalescent COVID-19. T cells, B-cell-depleted T cells, or PBMCs provided the cDNA or gDNA that served as material.

Germline CDR1 DFQATT, CDR2 SNEGSKA (reference sequence). Trimming at V came to 3 bases and at J to 5 bases, leaving 12 bases not matched to a gene. The CDR3 is 17 amino acids. This chain joins TRBV20-1 and TRBJ2-5, with TRBD2 matching 13 bases. The receptor's source is a human donor in a cohort sampled during active COVID-19. The specimen sequenced was peripheral blood. The CDR3 loop reads CSASPRTSGGRGETQYF. The DNA of the CDR3 is TGCAGTGCTAGTCCAAGGACTAGCGGGGGTCGAGGGGAGACCCAGTACTTC.